This paragraph covers one T cell receptor beta chain sequence. These data belong to a study of blood T cell repertoires in COVID-19. About the study: Nucleic acid was either cDNA or gDNA, and it came from T cells, B-cell-depleted T cells, or PBMCs.

The CDR3 length is 16 residues. The germline gives CDR1 SGHRS, CDR2 YFSETQ. Trimming pared 5 bases from V and 0 bases from J, leaving 17 bases between. Source study methods: Amplifying reference gene primers gave estimates of nucleated cell counts. Measured with immunoSEQ multiplex PCR; TCRdb has only the in-frame clones, and not every one. V, J and clone size were drawn from that table, and D and trimming were deduced from the DNA. Of roughly 160,000 clones in the sample, 79% were seen once. The J gene is TRBJ1-1, the V gene TRBV5-1; unclear D gene. The sequenced material came from peripheral blood. The TCR comes from a woman aged 55-70 years with COVID-19, enrolled during active disease. The DNA of the CDR3 is TGCGCCAGCAGGTCCGGGGAATTGGTGGTGAACACTGAAGCTTTCTTT. This encodes CASRSGELVVNTEAFF. Using reference TRBV5-1 and TRBJ1-1 for the parts outside the CDR3, the full variable domain is KAGVTQTPRYLIKTRGQQVTLSCSPISGHRSVSWYQQTPGQGLQFLFEYFSETQRNKGNFPGRFSGRQFSNSRSEMNVSTLELGDSALYLCASRSGELVVNTEAFFGQGTRLTVV.